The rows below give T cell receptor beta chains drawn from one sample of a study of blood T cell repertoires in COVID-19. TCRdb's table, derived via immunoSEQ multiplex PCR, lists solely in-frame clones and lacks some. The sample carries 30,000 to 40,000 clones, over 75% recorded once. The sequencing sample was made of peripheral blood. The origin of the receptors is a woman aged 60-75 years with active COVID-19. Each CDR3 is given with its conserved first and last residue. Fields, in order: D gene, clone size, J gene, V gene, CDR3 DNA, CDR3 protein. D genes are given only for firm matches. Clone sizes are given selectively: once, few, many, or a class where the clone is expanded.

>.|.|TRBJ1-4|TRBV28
TGTGCCAGCAGTACCCCGCAGGGGCCTAATGAAAAACTGTTTTTT
CASSTPQGPNEKLFF
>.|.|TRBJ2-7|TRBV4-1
TGCGCCAGCAGCCAAGTTCCCAGGGGACCCTACGAGCAGTACTTC
CASSQVPRGPYEQYF
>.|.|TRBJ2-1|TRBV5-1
TGCGCCAGCAGCTTGGAGTGGGCTGGCAATGAGCAGTTCTTC
CASSLEWAGNEQFF
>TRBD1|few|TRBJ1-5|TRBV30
TGTGCCTGGAACCAACCGGGACAGGGAGGCAATCAGCCCCAGCATTTT
CAWNQPGQGGNQPQHF
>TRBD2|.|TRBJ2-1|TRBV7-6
TGTGCCAGCAGCTTAGAGGGACTAGCGAACTATGAGCAGTTCTTC
CASSLEGLANYEQFF
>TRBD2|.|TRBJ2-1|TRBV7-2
TGTGCCAGCAGCTTACCGGCGGGGGGGACCAATGAGCAGTTCTTC
CASSLPAGGTNEQFF
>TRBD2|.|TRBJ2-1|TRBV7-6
TGTGCCAGCAGCCCCAGACTAGCGGGAGGGTATGAGCAGTTCTTC
CASSPRLAGGYEQFF
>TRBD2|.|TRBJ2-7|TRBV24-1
TGTGCCACCAGTGACCCACGAGCGGGAGGGCCTGACGAGCAGTACTTC
CATSDPRAGGPDEQYF
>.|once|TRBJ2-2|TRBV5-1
TGCGCCAGCAGCTTGGCAGGAACGAACACCGGGGAGCTGTTTTTT
CASSLAGTNTGELFF
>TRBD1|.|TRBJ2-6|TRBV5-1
TGCGCCAGCAGCTTTCGCCAGGGGGCTTCTGGGGCCAACGTCCTGACTTTC
CASSFRQGASGANVLTF
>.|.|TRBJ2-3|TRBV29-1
TGCAGCGTTGAAGCTGGTATTGGACAAACGCAGTATTTT
CSVEAGIGQTQYF
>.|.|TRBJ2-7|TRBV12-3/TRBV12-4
TGTGCCAGCAGCTCCTACAGGTACGAGCAGTACTTC
CASSSYRYEQYF
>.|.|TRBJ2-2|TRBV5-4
TGTGCCAGCAGCTTGGCAGGGTTGAACACCGGGGAGCTGTTTTTT
CASSLAGLNTGELFF
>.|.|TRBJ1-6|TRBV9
TGTGCCAGCAGCGTAGGGGCGACAGATAATTCACCCCTCCACTTT
CASSVGATDNSPLHF
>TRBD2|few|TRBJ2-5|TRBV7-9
TGTGCCAGCAGCCTCCCTAGCGGGGGGCTCTCTGCGGAGACCCAGTACTTC
CASSLPSGGLSAETQYF
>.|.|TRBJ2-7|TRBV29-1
TGCAGCGTTAAAAGGGGATCCTACGAGCAGTACTTC
CSVKRGSYEQYF
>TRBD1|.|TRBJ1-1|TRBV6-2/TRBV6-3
TGTGCCAGCAGTCGGGACAGGGCGAACACTGAAGCTTTCTTT
CASSRDRANTEAFF
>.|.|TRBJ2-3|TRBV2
TGTGCCAGCAGTGTGAGAGATACGCAGTATTTT
CASSVRDTQYF
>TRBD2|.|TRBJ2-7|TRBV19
TGTGCCAGTAGTGCACAAGGAGGGACTAGCGGACCGAGCTCCTACGAGCAGTACTTC
CASSAQGGTSGPSSYEQYF
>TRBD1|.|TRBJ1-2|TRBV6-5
TGTGCCAGCAGTTACTCGCAGGGGGCCTATGGCTACACCTTC
CASSYSQGAYGYTF
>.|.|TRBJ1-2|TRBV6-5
TGTGCCAGCAGTCTTACAGGGTCACGGGACTATGGCTACACCTTC
CASSLTGSRDYGYTF
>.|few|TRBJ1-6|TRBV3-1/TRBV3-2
TGTGCCAGCAGCCAGGGCTTTAATATCCACTTT
CASSQGFNIHF
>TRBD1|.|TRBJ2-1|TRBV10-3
TGTGCCATCAGTGAGCCCGGGACAGGGGACGATGAGCAGTTCTTC
CAISEPGTGDDEQFF
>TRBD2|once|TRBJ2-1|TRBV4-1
TGCGCCAGCAGCCAAGTAGTGGGTGGCGGGGGGACACAGAAGTTCTTC
CASSQVVGGGGTQKFF
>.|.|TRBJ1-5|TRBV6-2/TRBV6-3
TGTGCCAGCAGTTACCCGCAGAATCAGCCCCAGCATTTT
CASSYPQNQPQHF
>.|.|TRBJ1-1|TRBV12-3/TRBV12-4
TGTGCCAGCAGTTTAGAACTGTATACTGAAGCTTTCTTT
CASSLELYTEAFF
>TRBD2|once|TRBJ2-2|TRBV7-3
TGTGCCAGCAGCCTGACTAGCATCGGCACCGGGGAGCTGTTTTTT
CASSLTSIGTGELFF
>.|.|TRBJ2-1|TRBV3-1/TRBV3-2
TGTGCCAGCAGCCGCCGGACACAGCAGTTCTTC
CASSRRTQQFF
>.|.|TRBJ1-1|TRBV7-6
TGTGCCAGCAGCTTTGGGGCGAACACTGAAGCTTTCTTT
CASSFGANTEAFF
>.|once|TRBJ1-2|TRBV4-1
TGCGCCAGCAGCCAAGATCACGGGGGCTATGGCTACACCTTC
CASSQDHGGYGYTF
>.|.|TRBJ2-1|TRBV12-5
TGTGCTAGTGGGACGGCGGGAAATGAGCAGTTCTTC
CASGTAGNEQFF
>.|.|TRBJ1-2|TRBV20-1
TGCAGTGCTAGTCTGGAGGGCAGTTCCTATGGCTACACCTTC
CSASLEGSSYGYTF
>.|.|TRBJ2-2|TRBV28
TGTGCCAGCAGTTTAACGGTCGGGAGTTCCACCGGGGAGCTGTTTTTT
CASSLTVGSSTGELFF
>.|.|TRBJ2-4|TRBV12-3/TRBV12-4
TGTGCCAGCAGTGGCTTGGAAAACATTCAGTACTTC
CASSGLENIQYF
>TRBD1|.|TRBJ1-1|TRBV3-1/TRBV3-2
TGTGCCAGCAGCCCCAGGACAGGGGGAGAGACTGAAGCTTTCTTT
CASSPRTGGETEAFF
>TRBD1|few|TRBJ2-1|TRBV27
TGTGCCAGCAGTCCGGGGACAGGGGGCAGCTACAATGAGCAGTTCTTC
CASSPGTGGSYNEQFF
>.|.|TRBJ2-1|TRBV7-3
TGTGCCAGCAGCTCAGGAGGCGGGGGCATCGATGAGCAGTTCTTC
CASSSGGGGIDEQFF
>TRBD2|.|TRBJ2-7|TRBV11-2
TGTGCCAGCAGCTTAGATTGGGTCGGGGGGGACGAGCAGTACTTC
CASSLDWVGGDEQYF
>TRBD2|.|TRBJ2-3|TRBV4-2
TGTGCCAGCAGAGGGACTAGCGGTCCGGGGGCAGATACGCAGTATTTT
CASRGTSGPGADTQYF
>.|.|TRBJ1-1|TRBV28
TGTGCCAGCACCCCAGGTAGAAACACTGAAGCTTTCTTT
CASTPGRNTEAFF
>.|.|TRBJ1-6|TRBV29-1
TGCAGCGTTTCGGACAGTTATAATTCACCCCTCCACTTT
CSVSDSYNSPLHF
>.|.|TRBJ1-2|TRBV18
TGTGCCAGCTCACCACAGGGAGACTATGGCTACACCTTC
CASSPQGDYGYTF
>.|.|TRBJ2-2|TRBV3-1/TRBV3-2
TGTGCCAGCAGCCAAGAACGCGGGATCGGGGAGCTGTTTTTT
CASSQERGIGELFF
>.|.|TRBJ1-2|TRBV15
TGTGCCACCAGCAGAGTGGCGGATCCAAGACCTTTATATGGCTACACCTTC
CATSRVADPRPLYGYTF
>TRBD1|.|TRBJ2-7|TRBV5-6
TGTGCCAGCAGCTCGTCCAACCACTTCTCAGGACAGGGGAGGTACGAGCAGTACTTC
CASSSSNHFSGQGRYEQYF
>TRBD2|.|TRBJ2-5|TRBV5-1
TGCGCCAGCAGCTTGGGACTAGCGGGGGAGACCCAGTACTTC
CASSLGLAGETQYF
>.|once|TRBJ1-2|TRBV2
TGTGCCAGCAGTGGGACATCAGACTATGGCTACACCTTC
CASSGTSDYGYTF
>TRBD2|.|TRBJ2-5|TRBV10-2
TGCGCCAGCAGTGAGCTAGCGGGAGGACAAGAGACCCAGTACTTC
CASSELAGGQETQYF
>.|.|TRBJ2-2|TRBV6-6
TGTGCCAGCATAAGCCAACCGAACACCGGGGAGCTGTTTTTT
CASISQPNTGELFF
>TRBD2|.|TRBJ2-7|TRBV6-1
TGTGCCAGCAGTGTGTATACCGGGACAAAGACTAGCGGGGGCACCTACGAGCAGTACTTC
CASSVYTGTKTSGGTYEQYF
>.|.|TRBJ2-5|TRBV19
TGTGCCAGTAGCGGCCAGGGTTATGAGACCCAGTACTTC
CASSGQGYETQYF
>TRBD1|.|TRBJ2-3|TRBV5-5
TGTGCCAGCAGATCGACAGGGGAGGATACGCAGTATTTT
CASRSTGEDTQYF
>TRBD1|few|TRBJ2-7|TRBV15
TGTGCCACCAGCGTCGGGACAGGGCGCTACGAGCAGTACTTC
CATSVGTGRYEQYF
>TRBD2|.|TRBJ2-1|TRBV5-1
TGCGCCAGCAGCTTGGTGTCTAGCGGGGGTTTATACAATGAGCAGTTCTTC
CASSLVSSGGLYNEQFF